This passage covers 22 T cell receptor beta chains from one sample sequenced in a study of T cell responses to AZD1222 COVID-19 vaccine. Repertoires were generated with immunoSEQ multiplex PCR, while TCRdb's copy carries only in-frame clones and drops some. The sample contains over 200,000 clones, approximately 94% of which appear only once. The sample was peripheral blood, taken 28 days after the second dose of the MenACWY control vaccine. The receptors here all came from an adult who received the MenACWY meningococcal vaccine as a control.

The chain recombines TRBV2 with TRBJ1-1; tentative D call: TRBD1 (6 bases). Trimming took off 5 bases at V and 1 base at J, with 8 bases between the two ends. The CDR3 has 13 residues. The germline V gene encodes CDR1 SNHLY and CDR2 FYNNEI. The CDR3 region has the DNA TGTGCCAGCAGTTCACAGGGGAACACTGAAGCTTTCTTT. This encodes CASSSQGNTEAFF.

This clone was found a few times. This chain joins TRBV4-1 and TRBJ1-2; 7 nucleotides match TRBD1. After removal of 3 bases from V and 3 bases from J, the junction contained 7 bases not matched to a gene. The CDR3 has 15 amino acids. Germline V CDR1 and CDR2: MGHRA, YSYEKL. In DNA form, the CDR3 reads TGCGCCAGCAGCCAGGGGGCAACAGGGGACTATGGCTACACCTTC. Its protein is CASSQGATGDYGYTF.

The chain couples TRBV10-3 to TRBJ2-3, with D possibly TRBD2 on 6 matching bases. The CDR3 runs 16 residues. The V and J ends lost 4 bases and 0 bases respectively, with 14 bases between them. The germline V gene has CDR1 ENHRY and CDR2 SYGVKD. The CDR3 DNA is TGTGCCATCAGTGCGGAAGCGGGTACTAGCACAGATACGCAGTATTTT. This encodes CAISAEAGTSTDTQYF.

The CDR3 sequence is CSASFTNQETQYF. The CDR3 coding sequence is TGCAGTGCTAGTTTCACTAACCAAGAGACCCAGTACTTC. V is TRBV20-1 and J is TRBJ2-5; D unresolved. The germline V and J ends were trimmed by 3 bases and 0 bases, with 8 bases remaining between them. The CDR3 covers 13 residues. Germline lookup yields CDR1 DFQATT and CDR2 SNEGSKA (reference sequence).

The chain joins TRBV6-2 or TRBV6-3 to TRBJ2-3; TRBD2 aligns across 11 bases. The germline V gene encodes CDR1 MNHEY and CDR2 SVGEGT. CDR3 size: 16 residues. V lost 0 bases, J lost 1 base, and 0 bases stayed unmatched. The CDR3 here is CASSYSTSGGTDTQYF. Here the CDR3 DNA reads TGTGCCAGCAGTTACTCGACTAGCGGGGGCACAGATACGCAGTATTTT.

The V call is TRBV7-9, the J call TRBJ1-2; D ambiguous. Germline CDR1 and CDR2: SEHNR and FQNEAQ (reference sequence). The ends were cut back, 5 bases at V and 2 bases at J, with 12 bases in the middle. This CDR3 comprises 14 residues. CDR3 in DNA: TGTGCCAGCAGCCCGGGGTTTTCCAACTATGGCTACACCTTC. This sequence encodes CASSPGFSNYGYTF.

The chain uses TRBV5-4 and TRBJ1-2, with unresolved D. Trimming removed 0 bases at V and 4 bases at J, with 16 bases between. This CDR3 spans 16 amino acids. Germline loops: CDR1 SGHNT, CDR2 YYREEE (reference sequence). The CDR3 DNA is TGTGCCAGCAGCTTGGTCTCAGAGGCCCTGGTCTATGGCTACACCTTC. It encodes CASSLVSEALVYGYTF.

V gene TRBV28 combines with J gene TRBJ2-7; the D is unclear. The V and J ends lost 2 bases and 0 bases respectively, with 11 bases between them. Germline CDR1 MDHEN, CDR2 SYDVKM. The CDR3 covers 15 residues. Written as DNA, the CDR3 is TGTGCCAGCAGTTTAACGGGTCGGTTCTCCTACGAGCAGTACTTC. As protein: CASSLTGRFSYEQYF.

This clone came up once. This chain joins TRBV4-2 and TRBJ1-2; D not certain. CDR3 length: 14 amino acids. In germline, CDR1 is LGHNA, CDR2 YNFKEQ. V gave up 0 bases and J gave up 4 bases, with 9 bases separating them. The CDR3 DNA reads as TGTGCCAGCAGCCAAGATTCCGGTGGCTATGGCTACACCTTC. It specifies CASSQDSGGYGYTF.

The chain carries TRBV18 and TRBJ2-5; no clear D gene. The CDR3 is 15 residues long. V shed 2 bases and J shed 3 bases, with 13 bases lying between them. The V gene's germline CDR1 is KGHSH and CDR2 LQKENI. The CDR3 bases are TGTGCCAGCTCACCAAACGGGCCCCCAGAAGAGACCCAGTACTTC. Its protein product is CASSPNGPPEETQYF.

This clone occurred once. The genes are TRBV30 and TRBJ1-1, with D uncertain. The CDR3 is 14 residues long. Germline CDR1 reads GTSNPN; CDR2 reads SVGIG (reference sequence). V lost 2 bases and J lost 0, with 10 bases in between. CDR3 in DNA: TGTGCCTGGAGTCCCCTTACGATGAACACTGAAGCTTTCTTT. This gives the protein CAWSPLTMNTEAFF.

The chain employs TRBV2 and TRBJ2-6; 11 bases line up with TRBD1. Germline assignment: CDR1 SNHLY and CDR2 FYNNEI. This CDR3 has 18 residues. V lost 6 bases, J lost 2 bases, and 9 bases stayed unmatched. DNA for the CDR3: TGTGCCAGCAGAGACATAGGACAGGGGGCACCTGGGGCCAACGTCCTGACTTTC. It specifies CASRDIGQGAPGANVLTF.

The J gene is TRBJ2-3, the V gene TRBV9; 9 bases fit TRBD2. The germline CDR1 and CDR2 sequences are SGDLS and YYNGEE. J lost 4 bases, V lost 3 bases, and 12 bases had no gene match. The CDR3 has 17 residues. CDR3 bases: TGTGCCAGCAGCGCCCCCCAGGCGGGGGGGCCTGCAGATACGCAGTATTTT. This sequence encodes CASSAPQAGGPADTQYF.

This chain links TRBV6-5 with TRBJ1-2; unclear D gene. The CDR3 sequence is 13 residues long. The germline V gene has CDR1 MNHEY and CDR2 SVGAGI. V was shortened by 3 bases and J by 4 bases, with 9 bases between the two germline ends. The CDR3 sequence is CASSYSGGYGYTF. The CDR3 coding sequence is TGTGCCAGCAGTTATAGCGGTGGCTATGGCTACACCTTC.

In this sample, this clone turned up once. This chain links TRBV5-5 with TRBJ2-5, with 10 positions matching TRBD1. Per germline, CDR1 SGHKS and CDR2 YYEKEE (reference sequence). V lost 4 bases, J lost 5 bases, and 5 bases stayed unmatched. The CDR3 totals 14 residues. As DNA, the CDR3 is TGTGCCAGCAGCGAGACAGGGGGCAGGGAGACCCAGTACTTC. Protein sequence: CASSETGGRETQYF. The full variable domain, completed using reference TRBV5-5 and TRBJ2-5, is DAGVTQSPTHLIKTRGQQVTLRCSPISGHKSVSWYQQVLGQGPQFIFQYYEKEERGRGNFPDRFSARQFPNYSSELNVNALLLGDSALYLCASSETGGRETQYFGPGTRLLVL.

CDR3 coding DNA: TGTGCCAGCAGCCTTTATGGGGGGGTGACGGACACTGAAGCTTTCTTT. Translating gives CASSLYGGVTDTEAFF. The chain joins TRBV14 to TRBJ1-1, with D tentatively TRBD1 (5 bases). Deletions cut 4 bases from V and 3 bases from J, with 18 bases between. Germline CDR1 reads SGHDN; CDR2 reads FVKESK. The CDR3 runs 16 residues.

This chain uses TRBV5-4 with TRBJ1-1, with 9 bases fitting TRBD1. Unmatched junction bases numbered 7, after V lost 4 bases and J lost 6 bases. Germline loops: CDR1 SGHNT, CDR2 YYREEE (reference sequence). The CDR3 runs 14 residues. The CDR3 protein is CASSLLTGGPEAFF. CDR3 sequence (DNA): TGTGCCAGCAGCCTATTGACAGGGGGTCCTGAAGCTTTCTTT.

The J gene is TRBJ2-1, the V gene TRBV7-9, with TRBD2 matching 13 bases. Germline CDR1 is SEHNR and CDR2 is FQNEAQ (reference sequence). Trimming removed 4 bases from V and 9 bases from J; junction bases left unmatched: 6. The CDR3 covers 15 residues. This CDR3 reads CASSSGTSGASEQFF. The CDR3 DNA reads as TGTGCCAGCAGCTCAGGGACTAGCGGGGCTTCTGAGCAGTTCTTC.

The chain recombines TRBV30 with TRBJ1-1; 9 nucleotides agree with TRBD1. Germline V gene lookup returns CDR1 GTSNPN and CDR2 SVGIG (reference sequence). This CDR3 spans 16 amino acids. With V trimmed by 5 bases and J by 4 bases, 14 bases remained unmatched. CDR3 loop: CAWDKRGQGRFTEAFF. CDR3 sequence (DNA): TGTGCCTGGGACAAAAGGGGACAGGGCAGGTTCACTGAAGCTTTCTTT.

The chain is built from TRBV5-4 and TRBJ2-1, with D possibly matching TRBD2 (5 bases). Deletions cut 4 bases from V and 2 bases from J, with 10 bases between. Germline CDR1 and CDR2: SGHNT and YYREEE (reference sequence). This CDR3 has 14 amino acids. The CDR3 sequence: CASSGSLTYNEQFF. The CDR3 DNA reads TGTGCCAGCAGCGGGAGTTTAACCTACAATGAGCAGTTCTTC.

In this sample, this clone turned up a few times. The chain couples TRBV2 to TRBJ2-7; D remains ambiguous. This CDR3 has 15 amino acids. Trimming took off 2 bases at V and 3 bases at J, with 14 bases between the two ends. In germline, CDR1 is SNHLY, CDR2 FYNNEI. The CDR3 spells CASSESSGPYYEQYF. CDR3 DNA sequence: TGTGCCAGCAGTGAAAGTTCAGGCCCCTACTACGAGCAGTACTTC.

The rearrangement uses TRBV28 and TRBJ2-7; D not resolved. There are 10 residues in the CDR3. Germline lookup yields CDR1 MDHEN and CDR2 SYDVKM. Trimming removed 2 bases from V and 7 bases from J, with 3 bases in between. The CDR3 sequence is CASSLNEQYF. The CDR3 DNA reads as TGTGCCAGCAGTTTAAATGAGCAGTACTTC.